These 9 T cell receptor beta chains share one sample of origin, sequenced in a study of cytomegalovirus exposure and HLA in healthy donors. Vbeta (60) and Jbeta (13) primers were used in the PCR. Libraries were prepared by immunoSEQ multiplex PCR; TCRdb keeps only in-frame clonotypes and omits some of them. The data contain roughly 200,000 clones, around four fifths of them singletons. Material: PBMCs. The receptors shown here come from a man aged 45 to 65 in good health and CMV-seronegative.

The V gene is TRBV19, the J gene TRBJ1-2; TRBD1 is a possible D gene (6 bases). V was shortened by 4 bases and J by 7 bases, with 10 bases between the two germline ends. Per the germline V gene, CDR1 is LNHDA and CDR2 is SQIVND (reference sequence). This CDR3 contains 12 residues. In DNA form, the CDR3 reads TGTGCCAGTAGTAGAGACAGGTTTGGCTACACCTTC. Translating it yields CASSRDRFGYTF.

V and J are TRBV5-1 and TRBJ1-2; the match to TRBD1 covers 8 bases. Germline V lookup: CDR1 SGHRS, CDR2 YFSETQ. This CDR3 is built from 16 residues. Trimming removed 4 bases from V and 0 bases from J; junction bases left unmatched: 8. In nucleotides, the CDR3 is TGCGCCAGCAGCAAAAGTAAACAGGGGGCTAACTATGGCTACACCTTC. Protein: CASSKSKQGANYGYTF. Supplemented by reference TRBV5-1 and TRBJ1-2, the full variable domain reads KAGVTQTPRYLIKTRGQQVTLSCSPISGHRSVSWYQQTPGQGLQFLFEYFSETQRNKGNFPGRFSGRQFSNSRSEMNVSTLELGDSALYLCASSKSKQGANYGYTFGSGTRLTVV.

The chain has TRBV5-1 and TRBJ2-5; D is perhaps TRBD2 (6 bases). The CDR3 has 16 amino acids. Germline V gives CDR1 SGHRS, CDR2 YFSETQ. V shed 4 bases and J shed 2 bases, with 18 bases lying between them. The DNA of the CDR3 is TGCGCCAGCAGCCCCGGGGTCGGGACTCTACAAGAGACCCAGTACTTC. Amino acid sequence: CASSPGVGTLQETQYF.

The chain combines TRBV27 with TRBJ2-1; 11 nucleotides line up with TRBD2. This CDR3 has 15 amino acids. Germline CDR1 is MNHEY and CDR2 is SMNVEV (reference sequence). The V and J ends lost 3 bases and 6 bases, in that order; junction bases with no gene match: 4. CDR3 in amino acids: CASSFSGRAFNEQFF. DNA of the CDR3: TGTGCCAGCAGTTTTAGCGGGAGGGCCTTCAATGAGCAGTTCTTC.

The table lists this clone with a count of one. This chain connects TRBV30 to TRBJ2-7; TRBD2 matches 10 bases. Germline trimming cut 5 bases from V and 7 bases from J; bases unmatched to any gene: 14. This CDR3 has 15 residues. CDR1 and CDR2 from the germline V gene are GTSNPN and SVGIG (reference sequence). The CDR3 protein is CAWGGTGLASMEQYF. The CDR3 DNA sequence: TGTGCCTGGGGCGGGACGGGACTAGCGTCTATGGAGCAGTACTTC.

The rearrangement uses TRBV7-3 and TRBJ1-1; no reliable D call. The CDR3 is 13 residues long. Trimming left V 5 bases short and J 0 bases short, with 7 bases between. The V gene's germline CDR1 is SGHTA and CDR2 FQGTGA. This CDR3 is CASSQTLNTEAFF. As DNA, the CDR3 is TGTGCCAGCAGCCAAACATTGAACACTGAAGCTTTCTTT.

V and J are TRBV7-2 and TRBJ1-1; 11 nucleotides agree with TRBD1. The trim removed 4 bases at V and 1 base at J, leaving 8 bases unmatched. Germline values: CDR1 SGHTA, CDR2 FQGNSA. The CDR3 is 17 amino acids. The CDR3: CASSWTGGGRANTEAFF. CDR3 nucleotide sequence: TGTGCCAGCAGCTGGACAGGGGGCGGAAGGGCGAACACTGAAGCTTTCTTT. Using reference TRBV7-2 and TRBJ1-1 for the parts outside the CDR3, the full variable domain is GAGVSQSPSNKVTEKGKDVELRCDPISGHTALYWYRQSLGQGLEFLIYFQGNSAPDKSGLPSDRFSAERTGGSVSTLTIQRTQQEDSAVYLCASSWTGGGRANTEAFFGQGTRLTVV.

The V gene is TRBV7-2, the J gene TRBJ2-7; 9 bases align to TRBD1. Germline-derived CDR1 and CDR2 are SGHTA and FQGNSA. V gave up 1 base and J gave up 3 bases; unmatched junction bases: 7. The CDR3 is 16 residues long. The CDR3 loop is CASSLGGPGQGYEQYF. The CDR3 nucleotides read TGTGCCAGCAGCTTAGGGGGCCCGGGACAGGGCTACGAGCAGTACTTC.

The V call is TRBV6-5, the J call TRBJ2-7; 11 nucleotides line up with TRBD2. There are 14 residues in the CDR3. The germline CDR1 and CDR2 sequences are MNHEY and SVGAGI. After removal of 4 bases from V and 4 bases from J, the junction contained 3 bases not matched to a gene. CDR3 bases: TGTGCCAGCAGTTCCACTAGCGGGAGTTACGAGCAGTACTTC. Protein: CASSSTSGSYEQYF.